This TCR beta chain originates from a study of blood T cell repertoires in COVID-19. Study summary: T cells, B-cell-depleted T cells, or PBMCs provided the cDNA or gDNA that served as material.

Profiled with immunoSEQ multiplex PCR; TCRdb holds only in-frame clones, not every one. The table lists over 350,000 clones, about 88% of them singletons. V shed 2 bases and J shed 0 bases, with 17 bases lying between them. The germline V gene has CDR1 SQVTM and CDR2 ANQGSEA. The CDR3 is 16 residues long. Participant reports of clinical history set cohort assignment. Sequencing was performed on PBMCs or T cells enriched from blood (not recorded which). The V and J genes are TRBV29-1 and TRBJ2-7; the D gene is possibly TRBD2 (6 bases). This TCR was recovered from a woman under 30 who had recovered from COVID-19. CDR3: CSVESWAGRGSYEQYF. In DNA, the CDR3 is TGCAGCGTTGAAAGCTGGGCGGGGCGAGGCTCCTACGAGCAGTACTTC.